The 26 T cell receptor beta chains in this list originate from one sample, sequenced in a study of blood T cells in healthy people across ages. Alongside a J-beta primer mix, a sample-barcoded 5' primer served in a second PCR lasting about 6 to 11 cycles. TCRdb recomputed calls from the 5' RACE reads with MiXCR, one row per CDR3 protein. Of 1,500,000 or so distinct CDR3 sequences in the sample, 40% to 45% were seen once. Sequencing used blood. These receptors originate from a woman between 18 and 29 years old in good health.

The chain uses TRBV27 and TRBJ1-1; D might be TRBD1 (5 bases). The V end was cut by 2 bases, the J end by 1 base, with 11 bases between. Germline CDR1 reads MNHEY; CDR2 reads SMNVEV (reference sequence). The CDR3 is made up of 15 amino acids. CDR3 sequence (DNA): TGTGCCAGCAGTTTAGGGGGGTCCCCGAACACTGAAGCTTTCTTT. Protein product: CASSLGGSPNTEAFF.

The V and J genes are TRBV7-9 and TRBJ2-7; the D gene is possibly TRBD2 (6 bases). V gave up 4 bases and J gave up 1 base, with 14 bases separating them. CDR1 and CDR2 from the germline V gene are SEHNR and FQNEAQ (reference sequence). This CDR3 has 15 amino acids. DNA for the CDR3: TGTGCCAGCAGCTCACCGACGGAGGGTTCCTACGAGCAGTACTTC. It translates to CASSSPTEGSYEQYF. The variable domain in full, with the rest retrieved from reference TRBV7-9 and TRBJ2-7, is DTGVSQNPRHKITKRGQNVTFRCDPISEHNRLYWYRQTLGQGPEFLTYFQNEAQLEKSRLLSDRFSAERPKGSFSTLEIQRTEQGDSAMYLCASSSPTEGSYEQYFGPGTRLTVT.

The chain uses TRBV4-2 and TRBJ1-5, with D unclear. The CDR3 is 14 residues long. The germline V and J ends were trimmed by 0 bases and 7 bases, with 10 bases remaining between them. From germline, CDR1 is LGHNA and CDR2 YNFKEQ. The CDR3 protein is CASSQEVMGQPQHF. As DNA, the CDR3 is TGTGCCAGCAGCCAAGAGGTTATGGGACAGCCCCAGCATTTT.

This clonotype is a singleton in its sample. The chain uses TRBV5-1 and TRBJ2-1, with D maybe TRBD2 (6 bases). The CDR3 runs 14 residues. Germline CDR1 SGHRS, CDR2 YFSETQ. The V end was cut by 4 bases, the J end by 6 bases, with 14 bases between. CDR3 sequence reads: CASSVEGLGNEQFF. As DNA, the CDR3 is TGCGCCAGCAGCGTGGAGGGACTTGGCAATGAGCAGTTCTTC.

The chain combines TRBV28 with TRBJ2-7, with TRBD1 matching over 9 bases. Per the germline V gene, CDR1 is MDHEN and CDR2 is SYDVKM. The ends lost 4 bases at V and 9 bases at J; junction bases unmatched: 13. The CDR3 loop spans 15 amino acids. This CDR3 is CASSSTGTGSRRQYF. The CDR3 DNA sequence: TGTGCCAGCAGTTCGACCGGGACAGGGTCCCGAAGGCAGTACTTC.

The CDR3 DNA sequence: TGCAGCCTCAAGGATGGGGACGGCTACACCTTC. Residues: CSLKDGDGYTF. The chain has TRBV29-1 and TRBJ1-2, with D maybe TRBD1 (5 bases). V gave up 8 bases and J gave up 8 bases, with 15 bases separating them. The length of the CDR3 is 11 residues. The germline V gene has CDR1 SQVTM and CDR2 ANQGSEA.

The chain has TRBV6-2 or TRBV6-3 and TRBJ2-5; D gene uncertain. The CDR3 totals 12 residues. Germline V gives CDR1 MNHEY, CDR2 SVGEGT. Deletions cut 5 bases from V and 0 bases from J, with 4 bases between. For the CDR3, the DNA is TGTGCCAGCAGTATCGACCAAGAGACCCAGTACTTC. Protein: CASSIDQETQYF.

This sequence joins TRBV20-1 and TRBJ1-2, with D possibly being TRBD1 (6 bases). Deletions cut 3 bases from V and 4 bases from J, with 24 bases between. The CDR3 has 17 amino acids. Looked up from germline, CDR1 is DFQATT and CDR2 is SNEGSKA (reference sequence). CDR3 loop: CSARTQLGAHDPYGYTF. CDR3 DNA: TGCAGTGCTAGGACCCAGTTGGGGGCCCATGATCCCTATGGCTACACCTTC.

This clonotype was counted a few times. The J gene is TRBJ2-7, the V gene TRBV28; 7 nucleotides match TRBD2. Per the germline V gene, CDR1 is MDHEN and CDR2 is SYDVKM. Losses at the gene ends were 3 bases for V and 3 bases for J; bases not matched to a gene: 5. The CDR3 spans 14 residues. CDR3 DNA: TGTGCCAGCAGTTTCCCGGCTAGCGGCTACGAGCAGTACTTC. It encodes CASSFPASGYEQYF.

This chain joins TRBV3-1 and TRBJ2-1; TRBD1 aligns across 7 bases. Germline CDR1 is LGHDT and CDR2 is YNNKEL (reference sequence). The CDR3 is 15 residues long. Trimming cost V 1 base and J 3 bases; bases outside gene matches: 3. The CDR3 spells CASSQGQGIYNEQFF. The CDR3 DNA reads TGTGCCAGCAGCCAAGGACAGGGAATCTACAATGAGCAGTTCTTC.

The rearrangement links TRBV6-1 to TRBJ2-6; D is tentatively TRBD1 or TRBD2 (6 bases each). CDR1 and CDR2 from the germline V gene are MNHNS and SASEGT. V lost 5 bases and J 0 bases, leaving 17 bases between the germline ends. The CDR3 covers 18 residues. CDR3 sequence reads: CASSLEGGWSSGANVLTF. For the CDR3, the DNA is TGTGCCAGCAGTCTTGAGGGGGGATGGAGCTCTGGGGCCAACGTCCTGACTTTC.

This sequence joins TRBV6-1 and TRBJ2-2; 8 bases agree with TRBD1. Germline V gene data show CDR1 as MNHNS and CDR2 as SASEGT. This CDR3 is built from 14 residues. J lost 7 bases, V lost 8 bases, and 9 bases had no gene match. The CDR3 bases are TGTGCCAGCCTGACGGACAGGGCGGTCGGGGAGCTGTTTTTT. Its protein is CASLTDRAVGELFF.

The chain recombines TRBV7-9 with TRBJ1-5; a possible D gene is TRBD1 (5 bases). CDR3 length: 15 residues. CDR1 and CDR2 from the germline V gene are SEHNR and FQNEAQ (reference sequence). V gave up 5 bases and J gave up 3 bases, with 14 bases separating them. The CDR3 DNA is TGTGCCAGCAGCCAACACGCGGGACTCAATCAGCCCCAGCATTTT. Translation gives CASSQHAGLNQPQHF.

Ten or more counts support this clonotype. The chain joins TRBV25-1 to TRBJ2-1; D call uncertain. Germline V CDR1 and CDR2: MGHDK, SYGVNS. This CDR3 is 12 amino acids long. Trimming removed 2 bases from V and 6 bases from J, with 5 bases in between. CDR3 amino acids: CASSETVNEQFF. The CDR3 DNA reads as TGTGCCAGCAGTGAAACAGTCAATGAGCAGTTCTTC.

The chain joins TRBV5-1 to TRBJ1-2; the D gene is possibly TRBD1 (5 bases). V gave up 4 bases and J gave up 6 bases, with 16 bases separating them. Germline values: CDR1 SGHRS, CDR2 YFSETQ. The CDR3 runs 14 residues. CDR3 nucleotides: TGCGCCAGCAGCCTGACAGCCAACCCGAATGGCTACACCTTC. Amino acids: CASSLTANPNGYTF. Supplemented by reference TRBV5-1 and TRBJ1-2, the full variable domain reads KAGVTQTPRYLIKTRGQQVTLSCSPISGHRSVSWYQQTPGQGLQFLFEYFSETQRNKGNFPGRFSGRQFSNSRSEMNVSTLELGDSALYLCASSLTANPNGYTFGSGTRLTVV.

The chain couples TRBV12-3 or TRBV12-4 to TRBJ2-5, with TRBD1 matching over 10 bases. The CDR3 has 17 residues. With V trimmed by 6 bases and J by 4 bases, 14 bases remained unmatched. The CDR3 here is CASSRKGTGDQGETQYF. CDR3 DNA sequence: TGTGCCAGCAGCCGTAAAGGGACAGGGGATCAGGGAGAGACCCAGTACTTC.

Only a few counts were recorded for this clonotype. The CDR3 here is CASSSLGEDEQFF. The CDR3 DNA follows: TGTGCCAGCAGTTCACTAGGAGAGGATGAGCAGTTCTTC. The V call is TRBV27, the J call TRBJ2-1, with TRBD2 as a possible D gene (5 bases). Germline CDR1 is MNHEY and CDR2 is SMNVEV (reference sequence). The V end lost 4 bases, the J end lost 8 bases, and 12 bases lay between the germline ends. CDR3 length: 13 residues.

The CDR3 DNA is TGTGCCAGCAGCCAACGACAGGGCAACTATGGCTACACCTTC. Its protein is CASSQRQGNYGYTF. J is TRBJ1-2 and V is TRBV4-2; 7 bases map to TRBD1. V shed 2 bases and J 2 bases; nucleotides not matched to a gene: 2. The CDR3 length is 14 residues. Germline V gives CDR1 LGHNA, CDR2 YNFKEQ.

This clonotype was detected only once. The chain carries TRBV18 and TRBJ1-6; D not certain. V was clipped by 3 bases and J by 8 bases, with 14 bases between them. This CDR3 region has 15 residues. Germline values: CDR1 KGHSH, CDR2 LQKENI. The CDR3 spells CASSPTSLSDSPLHF. The CDR3 DNA sequence: TGTGCCAGCTCACCGACGTCCTTGTCGGATTCACCCCTCCACTTT.

The V gene is TRBV9, the J gene TRBJ1-6; D unresolved. The V and J ends lost 0 bases and 7 bases respectively, with 11 bases between them. CDR3 size: 15 residues. Germline CDR1 and CDR2: SGDLS and YYNGEE. The CDR3 DNA sequence: TGTGCCAGCAGCGTAGCGGGAGGAAGGAATTCACCCCTCCACTTT. It translates to CASSVAGGRNSPLHF.

J is TRBJ2-5 and V is TRBV28; 7 bases line up with TRBD1. This CDR3 region has 11 residues. J lost 13 bases, V lost 5 bases, and 7 bases had no gene match. The V gene's germline CDR1 is MDHEN and CDR2 SYDVKM. The CDR3, as DNA: TGTGCCAGCAGTCTAAACAGGGGTTGGTACTTC. As protein: CASSLNRGWYF.

This clonotype was seen only a few times. The V and J genes are TRBV7-2 and TRBJ1-5, with no clear D. V was clipped by 4 bases and J by 3 bases, with 7 bases between them. Germline loops: CDR1 SGHTA, CDR2 FQGNSA. The CDR3 contains 13 residues. DNA for the CDR3: TGTGCCAGCAGCTCTGTCCTCAATCAGCCCCAGCATTTT. This codes for CASSSVLNQPQHF.

The table lists this clonotype with a few counts. V gene TRBV6-5 combines with J gene TRBJ1-2; TRBD1 is a possible D gene (6 bases). Trimming took off 10 bases at V and 8 bases at J, with 17 bases between the two ends. The CDR3 extends over 12 amino acids. Germline CDR1 MNHEY, CDR2 SVGAGI. The CDR3 sequence is CATTTGLRGYTF. The CDR3 DNA reads TGTGCCACCACAACAGGGCTTCGGGGCTACACCTTC.

The CDR3 coding sequence is TGTGCCAGCAGCTTATGGATAGCGGGGGGACGCCCTGAGTACAATGAGCAGTTCTTC. It is translated as CASSLWIAGGRPEYNEQFF. This chain joins TRBV11-2 and TRBJ2-1; the match to TRBD2 covers 10 bases. With 2 bases clipped from V and 4 bases from J, the junction kept 14 bases outside the gene matches. The V gene's germline CDR1 is SGHAT and CDR2 FQNNGV. This CDR3 comprises 19 residues.

V is TRBV7-2 and J is TRBJ2-7; D not resolved. The V end lost 8 bases, the J end lost 2 bases, and 10 bases lay between the germline ends. Germline assignment: CDR1 SGHTA and CDR2 FQGNSA. The CDR3 is 12 residues long. The CDR3 bases are TGTGCCAGCGGAGAAGACACCTACGAGCAGTACTTC. Amino acid sequence: CASGEDTYEQYF.

As DNA, the CDR3 is TGCAGTGCCGGCAGGGCTAGAGAAAAACTGTTTTTT. This gives the protein CSAGRAREKLFF. V gene TRBV20-1 combines with J gene TRBJ1-4; a weak D match, TRBD1 (5 bases). The CDR3 is 12 residues long. CDR1 and CDR2 (germline): DFQATT, SNEGSKA (reference sequence). Trimming cost V 6 bases and J 8 bases, with 13 bases left between them.